This T cell receptor (beta chain) is from a study of spatial heterogeneity in lung cancer. The wider study: Samples came from 70 to 80 TRACERx patients with untreated early-stage lung cancer. Within raw reads, each unique TCR and UMI combination appeared on average more than ten times. Study-level findings and limits: Ubiquitous expanded tumor TCRs appeared in blood more at resection than follow-up.

The V gene lost 9 bases and the J gene lost 5 bases, with 10 bases spanning the gap. CDR1 and CDR2 (germline): SNHLY, FYNNEI. This CDR3 contains 11 residues. Each molecule of TCR cDNA was tagged with one unique molecular identifier. TCRdb called the 5' RACE reads again in MiXCR, with one record for every CDR3 protein. The sample has some 120,000 distinct CDR3 sequences, 12% seen once; the top ten hold approximately 15%. The time point was: blood at routine non-recurrence follow-up after resection. Sequencing of whole RNA from tumor, nontumor lung or frozen PBMC involved no sorting. This clonotype was detected a few times. What it recognizes is unknown.

This chain connects TRBV2 to TRBJ2-5; no clear D. The receptor was derived from a male donor with early-stage non-small cell lung cancer. The input for sequencing was PBMCs, taken at follow-up. CDR3: CASGVKETQYF. As DNA, the CDR3 is TGTGCCAGTGGAGTGAAGGAGACCCAGTACTTC.